This TCR beta chain was sequenced in a study of beta chain features in type 1 diabetes listed by TCRdb under 2018. Notes on the research overall: Mean age, gender distribution, total cell number and subset yield did not differ between patients and healthy donors. A total of 85 million to 140 million sorted cells were examined across all samples, and a strong correlation was observed between cell number per subset and RNA yield. In the study, TCRB repertoires of sorted circulating CD4+ T cell subsets from recently diagnosed type 1 diabetes patients were compared with those of matched healthy donors. Naive and central memory subsets were obtained from all 30 or so donors, but regulatory and stem cell-like memory subsets were isolated from only 8 patients and roughly eight healthy donors.

Study-level results and caveats: Shorter templates might have been favored by PCR, but patient and control samples were amplified and corrected together, so both groups would have been affected equally by any skew. The naive, central memory and regulatory TCRB repertoires appeared to resemble one another more closely among patients than among healthy donors. Sequencing cDNA rather than genomic DNA could over-represent highly expressing activated cells, although activation and CD3 levels did not differ between groups. HLA sub-analyses involved small numbers of individuals, so any influence of HLA type on TCRB rearrangement remained unresolved. Type 1 diabetes patients showed a moderate but significant shortening of TCRB CDR3 length in all four CD4+ subsets. Fewer insertions and more nucleotide deletions at VDJ recombination sites were observed in patients with type 1 diabetes, implying thymic rearrangement abnormalities.

Counted from cysteine to phenylalanine, this CDR3 has 14 amino acids. Of the read, only the CDR3 DNA is kept; its 42 bases are in frame from base 1. According to the germline V gene (reference sequence), CDR1 reads GTSNPN and CDR2 reads SVGIG. The V end loses 2 bases and the J end loses 0 bases, and a stretch of 9 bases separates them. All of the isolated RNA was reverse transcribed with the High Capacity cDNA Reverse Transcription Kit, so expressed TCRB transcripts were sequenced. Deep immunoSEQ sequencing was applied to naive, central memory and regulatory T cell samples, giving an average of roughly 3.5 million total reads per sample. After sorted cells were lysed in RLT buffer, RNA was extracted with DNase-treated RNeasy Micro or Mini kits, with the choice depending on cell number. Each cell subset was processed on its own to prevent cross-contamination, while patient and healthy donor samples were processed together. Using the immunoSEQ multiplex PCR, TCRB sequences were amplified from cDNA into 87-bp fragments spanning the CDR3 region. Sequencing of the amplicons was done on the Illumina HiSeq platform. On the study's bioinformatics: PCR bias was corrected computationally using synthetic template baselines, and reads within Hamming distance 2 were collapsed, with unmergeable singletons discarded. Reads were aligned against IMGT to assign V, D and J genes, CDR3 length and insertions or deletions at six rearrangement sites. Within each subset, clonotype counts were normalized to the number of sorted cells before true diversity and Gini coefficients were calculated with the tcR R package. Repertoire sharing was quantified using the overlap coefficient calculated on TCRB nucleotide sequences. Out-of-frame TCRB sequences from naive cells were analyzed to stand in for the pre-selection repertoire. This is the immuneACCESS table as TCRdb keeps it, with only in-frame sequences that have V and J called. A part of the clones is gone; compared with another copy, unresolved V genes explain less than half, and the rest is unexplained. Clone size and V and J calls were adopted from that table, with D and trimming inferred from the DNA. Across this sample there are 240,000 or so clones, with about 70% seen only once. The ten largest clones capture 0.053% of the sample.

From each donor, a single peripheral blood sample of about 120 mL on average was drawn into heparinised tubes. Using a panel that included CD45RO, CCR7, CD25, CD127, CD95 and CD27, naive, central memory, regulatory and stem cell-like memory CD4+ T cells were sorted on a BD FACSAria II. Purity was above 95% for every sorted population. PBMCs were separated immediately by Lymphoprep density gradient centrifugation and were stained directly, without being cultured. To minimize batch effects, samples were stained and sorted in pairs, one healthy donor with one patient per experiment. Comment on this clone: This clone's antigen is unknown. One base away there is no much larger clone; base qualities are not given.

The rearranged segments are TRBV30 and TRBJ2-3; TRBD2 is possibly the D segment (6 matching bases). This receptor was identified in a man aged 30 to 45 in good health. Source material: naive CD4+ T cells from blood. The sample's cell subset or site, from its label and the paper: true naive CD4+ T cells. At the DNA level, the sequence is TGTGCCTGGAGTACGGGGGTTAGCACAGATACGCAGTATTTT. Its amino acids are CAWSTGVSTDTQYF.